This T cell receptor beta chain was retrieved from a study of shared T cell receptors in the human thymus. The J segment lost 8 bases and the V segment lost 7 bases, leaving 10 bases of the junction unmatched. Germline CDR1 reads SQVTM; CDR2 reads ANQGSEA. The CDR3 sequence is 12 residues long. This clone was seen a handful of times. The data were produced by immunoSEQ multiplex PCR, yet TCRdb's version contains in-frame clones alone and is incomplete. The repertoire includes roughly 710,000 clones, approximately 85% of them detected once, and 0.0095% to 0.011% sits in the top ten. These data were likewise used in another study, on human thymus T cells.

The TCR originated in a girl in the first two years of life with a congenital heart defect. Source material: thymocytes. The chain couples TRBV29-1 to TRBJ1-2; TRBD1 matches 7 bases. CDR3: CSAEGAFFGYTF. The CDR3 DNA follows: TGCAGCGCCGAGGGGGCCTTCTTCGGCTACACCTTC.